The text below deals with one T cell receptor beta chain. Here immunoSEQ multiplex PCR was the method, and the copy in TCRdb shows in-frame clones only, minus some. This table holds some 180,000 clones, 82% found once. The sample comes from a study of blood T cell repertoires in COVID-19. Study summary: From the United States, Italy and Spain came samples of acute and convalescent COVID-19.

Trimming took 7 bases from V and 0 from J, leaving 12 bases between them. CDR1 and CDR2 from the germline V gene are LNHDA and SQIVND (reference sequence). The CDR3 is made up of 14 amino acids. While infection was still active, Seattle patients were enrolled and then followed longitudinally. The material sequenced was peripheral blood. The sequence came from a woman aged 60 to 75 with COVID-19, enrolled during active disease. This rearrangement joins TRBV19 to TRBJ1-1, with D possibly matching TRBD1 (5 bases). CDR3: CASMGQALNTEAFF. In DNA form, the CDR3 reads TGTGCCAGTATGGGGCAGGCGTTGAACACTGAAGCTTTCTTT.